The 13 T cell receptor beta chains below come from one sample, sequenced in a study of Graves' ophthalmopathy and Graves' hyperthyroidism. Amplification targeted the TCR beta CDR3 regions, with RNA transcripts as the source material. An initial RT-PCR round employing HTBI primers preceded a second-round multiplex PCR. TCRdb fed the multiplex PCR reads into MiXCR, producing one record per CDR3 protein. The sample has roughly 300,000 distinct CDR3 sequences; around a sixth are singletons. Sample: peripheral blood. Source of these receptors: an adult man with Graves' ophthalmopathy.

The sample holds many counts of this clonotype. The chain carries TRBV11-2 and TRBJ2-7; unclear D gene. The germline CDR1 and CDR2 sequences are SGHAT and FQNNGV. This CDR3 comprises 13 residues. Trimming removed 4 bases at V and 7 bases at J, with 14 bases between. For the CDR3, the DNA is TGTGCCAGCAGCTCCCCAGGCCCCTCTGAGCAGTACTTC. Translation: CASSSPGPSEQYF.

This clonotype has a count of ten or more. This chain uses TRBV20-1 with TRBJ2-7, with D possibly TRBD1 on 5 matching bases. Per germline, CDR1 DFQATT and CDR2 SNEGSKA (reference sequence). The CDR3 is made up of 13 amino acids. V was shortened by 4 bases and J by 5 bases, with 15 bases between the two germline ends. CDR3 sequence: CSATGFRFDEQYF. The DNA for the CDR3 is TGCAGTGCTACAGGGTTCCGATTCGACGAGCAGTACTTC.

This clonotype showed up many times. The rearrangement uses TRBV6-1 and TRBJ2-2; D possibly corresponds to TRBD2 (6 bases). Germline CDR1 is MNHNS and CDR2 is SASEGT. The germline V and J ends were trimmed by 9 bases and 7 bases, with 24 bases remaining between them. The CDR3 is 16 amino acids. CDR3 nucleotide sequence: TGTGCCAGTCAGTCGACGTGGGGGGAAAAAGGCGGGGAGCTGTTTTTT. It codes for CASQSTWGEKGGELFF.

This clonotype was seen only once. Here the CDR3 reads CASSEVGTRNTEAFF. The CDR3 DNA is TGTGCCAGCAGTGAAGTAGGAACAAGGAACACTGAAGCTTTCTTT. This rearrangement joins TRBV6-1 to TRBJ1-1, with D hard to call. Germline assignment: CDR1 MNHNS and CDR2 SASEGT. The CDR3 runs to 15 residues. Trimming took 1 base from V and 1 from J, leaving 10 bases between them.

On this clonotype: A read error may produce the germline difference seen at one junction end. The chain uses TRBV6-1 and TRBJ2-7, with 9 bases aligning to TRBD1. Germline CDR1 is MNHNS and CDR2 is SASEGT. This CDR3 has 13 amino acids. Written as DNA, the CDR3 is TGTGCCAGCTCACTAACCACAGGGGGCGAGCAGTGCTTC. Its translation: CASSLTTGGEQCF.

This clonotype was detected many times. The chain joins TRBV20-1 to TRBJ2-2; weak D call: TRBD1 (5 bases). V dropped 0 bases and J dropped 3 bases, with 8 bases sitting between them. Per the germline V gene, CDR1 is DFQATT and CDR2 is SNEGSKA (reference sequence). The CDR3 is made up of 14 amino acids. In DNA form, the CDR3 reads TGCAGTGCTAGAGAAGGGGTCGACACCGGGGAGCTGTTTTTT. Residues: CSAREGVDTGELFF.

This clonotype was seen repeatedly, ten times or more. The chain carries TRBV7-2 and TRBJ2-5; TRBD2 agrees at 7 bases. With V trimmed by 5 bases and J by 5 bases, 14 bases remained unmatched. The length of the CDR3 is 16 residues. The V gene's germline CDR1 is SGHTA and CDR2 FQGNSA. This CDR3 reads CASSPRGRGWAETQYF. The DNA of the CDR3 is TGTGCCAGCAGCCCCCGTGGGAGGGGTTGGGCGGAGACCCAGTACTTC. The whole variable domain, remainder taken from reference TRBV7-2 and TRBJ2-5, is GAGVSQSPSNKVTEKGKDVELRCDPISGHTALYWYRQSLGQGLEFLIYFQGNSAPDKSGLPSDRFSAERTGGSVSTLTIQRTQQEDSAVYLCASSPRGRGWAETQYFGPGTRLLVL.

This clonotype occurred many times. The chain recombines TRBV28 with TRBJ2-4; perhaps D is TRBD1 or TRBD2 (5 bases each). Germline CDR1 MDHEN, CDR2 SYDVKM. The CDR3 has 16 amino acids. V shed 5 bases and J shed 0 bases, with 14 bases lying between them. The CDR3 nucleotides read TGTGCCAGCAGTCTCCCGGGGACCATAGCCAAAAACATTCAGTACTTC. The encoded protein is CASSLPGTIAKNIQYF.

This clonotype was seen repeatedly, ten times or more. The V and J genes are TRBV6-2 or TRBV6-3 and TRBJ1-1; TRBD1 is a possible D gene (6 bases). Trimming pared 5 bases from V and 1 base from J, leaving 14 bases between. Germline-derived CDR1 and CDR2 are MNHEY and SVGEGT. The CDR3 is 15 residues long. For the CDR3, the DNA is TGTGCCAGCAGTCCGATACAGGGAACGAACACTGAAGCTTTCTTT. The encoded protein is CASSPIQGTNTEAFF.

The sample holds many counts of this clonotype. The rearrangement links TRBV20-1 to TRBJ2-7, with TRBD1 identical over 7 bases. Germline values: CDR1 DFQATT, CDR2 SNEGSKA (reference sequence). The V gene end was trimmed by 5 bases and the J gene end by 2 bases; junction bases not matched to a gene: 3. CDR3 size: 12 residues. The DNA for the CDR3 is TGCAGTGCTCGGACAGGAACCTACGAGCAGTACTTC. This encodes CSARTGTYEQYF.

This clonotype has at least ten counts. Written as DNA, the CDR3 is TGTGCCAGCAACGGACAGGGGGTTCCTGGGGCCAACGTCCTGACTTTC. Its translation: CASNGQGVPGANVLTF. This chain connects TRBV6-2 or TRBV6-3 to TRBJ2-6; 10 bases match TRBD1. The germline gives CDR1 MNHEY, CDR2 SVGEGT. There are 16 residues in the CDR3. J lost 2 bases, V lost 7 bases, and 5 bases had no gene match.

The table lists this clonotype with many counts. The V and J genes are TRBV6-2 or TRBV6-3 and TRBJ2-2, with D hard to call. CDR1 is MNHEY and CDR2 is SVGEGT in the germline V gene. The ends were cut back, 5 bases at V and 0 bases at J, with 16 bases in the middle. The CDR3 is made up of 17 amino acids. The CDR3 sequence is CASSQKMRTPNTGELFF. The CDR3 DNA reads TGTGCCAGCAGTCAAAAAATGCGAACCCCGAACACCGGGGAGCTGTTTTTT.

This clonotype was detected ten times or more. The J gene is TRBJ2-5, the V gene TRBV6-2 or TRBV6-3, with TRBD2 as a possible D gene (6 bases). CDR1 is MNHEY, CDR2 SVGEGT, per germline. CDR3 size: 11 residues. V was trimmed by 11 bases and J by 9 bases, leaving 16 bases between them. In nucleotides, the CDR3 is TGTGCCCCCGGGGACTCCGTGGCCCAGTACTTC. Translating it yields CAPGDSVAQYF.